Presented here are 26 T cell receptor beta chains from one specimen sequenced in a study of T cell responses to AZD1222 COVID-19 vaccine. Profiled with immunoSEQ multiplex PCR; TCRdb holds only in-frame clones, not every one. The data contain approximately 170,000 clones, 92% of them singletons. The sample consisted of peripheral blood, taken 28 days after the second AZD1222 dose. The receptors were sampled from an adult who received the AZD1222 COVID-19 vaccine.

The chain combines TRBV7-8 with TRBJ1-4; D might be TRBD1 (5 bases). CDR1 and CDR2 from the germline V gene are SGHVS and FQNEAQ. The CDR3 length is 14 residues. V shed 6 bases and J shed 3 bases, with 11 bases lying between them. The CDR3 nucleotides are TGTGCCAGCAGTCGGGGGGTATCTAATGAAAAACTGTTTTTT. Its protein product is CASSRGVSNEKLFF.

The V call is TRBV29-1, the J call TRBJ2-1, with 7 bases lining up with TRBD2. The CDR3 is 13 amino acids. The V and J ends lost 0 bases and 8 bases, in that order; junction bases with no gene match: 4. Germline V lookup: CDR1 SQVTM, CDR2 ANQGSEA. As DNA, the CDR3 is TGCAGCGTTGAAGATGGGGGGGTCGATGAGCAGTTCTTC. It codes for CSVEDGGVDEQFF.

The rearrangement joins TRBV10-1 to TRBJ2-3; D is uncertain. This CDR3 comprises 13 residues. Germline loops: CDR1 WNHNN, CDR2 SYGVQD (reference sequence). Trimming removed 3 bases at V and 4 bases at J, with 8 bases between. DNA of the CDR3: TGCGCCAGCAGTGAATCCCTAGCAGATACGCAGTATTTT. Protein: CASSESLADTQYF.

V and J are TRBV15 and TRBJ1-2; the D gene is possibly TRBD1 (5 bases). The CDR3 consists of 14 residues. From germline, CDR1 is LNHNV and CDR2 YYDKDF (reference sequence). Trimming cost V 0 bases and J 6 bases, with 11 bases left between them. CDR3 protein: CATSREPGKNGYTF. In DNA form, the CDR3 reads TGTGCCACCAGCAGAGAGCCAGGGAAAAATGGCTACACCTTC.

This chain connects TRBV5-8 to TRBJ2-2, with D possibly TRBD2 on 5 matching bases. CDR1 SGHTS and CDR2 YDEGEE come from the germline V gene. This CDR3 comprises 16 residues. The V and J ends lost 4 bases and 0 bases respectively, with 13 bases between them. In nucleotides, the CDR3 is TGTGCCAGCAGCCCGGCGGGTTTTCCGAACACCGGGGAGCTGTTTTTT. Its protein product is CASSPAGFPNTGELFF.

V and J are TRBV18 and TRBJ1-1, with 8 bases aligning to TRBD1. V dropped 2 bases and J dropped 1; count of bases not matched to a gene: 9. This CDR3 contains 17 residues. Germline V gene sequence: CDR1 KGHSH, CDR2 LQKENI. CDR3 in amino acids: CASSPFLADRANTEAFF. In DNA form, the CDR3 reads TGTGCCAGCTCACCATTCCTGGCGGACAGGGCGAACACTGAAGCTTTCTTT.

CDR3 in amino acids: CASSESLSSGGYSYNEQFF. The CDR3 region has the DNA TGTGCCAGCAGTGAAAGCCTGTCTAGCGGGGGGTACTCCTACAATGAGCAGTTCTTC. This chain connects TRBV6-1 to TRBJ2-1, with TRBD2 matching 11 bases. Unmatched junction bases numbered 9, after V lost 2 bases and J lost 0 bases. The CDR3 has 19 amino acids. Germline V gives CDR1 MNHNS, CDR2 SASEGT.

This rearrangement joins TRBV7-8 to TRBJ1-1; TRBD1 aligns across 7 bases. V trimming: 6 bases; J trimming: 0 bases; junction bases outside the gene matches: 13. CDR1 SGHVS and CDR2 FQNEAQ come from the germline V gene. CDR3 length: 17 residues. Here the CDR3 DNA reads TGTGCCAGCAGTGTTGGGTGGACAGGACCTATGAACACTGAAGCTTTCTTT. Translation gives CASSVGWTGPMNTEAFF.

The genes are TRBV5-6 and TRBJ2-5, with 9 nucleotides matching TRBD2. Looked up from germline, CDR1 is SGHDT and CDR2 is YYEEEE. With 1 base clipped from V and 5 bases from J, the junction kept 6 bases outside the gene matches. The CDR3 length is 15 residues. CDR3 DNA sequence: TGTGCCAGCAGCTTGCGGCGGGGGGGCAGTGAGACCCAGTACTTC. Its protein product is CASSLRRGGSETQYF.

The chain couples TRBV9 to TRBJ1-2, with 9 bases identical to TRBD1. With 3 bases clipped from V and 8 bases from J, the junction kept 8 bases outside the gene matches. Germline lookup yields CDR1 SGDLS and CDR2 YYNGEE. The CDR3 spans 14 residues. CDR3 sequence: CASSAKDRGLGYTF. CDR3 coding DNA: TGTGCCAGCAGCGCTAAGGACAGGGGACTAGGCTACACCTTC.

The CDR3 reads CASSSNGRGYEQYF. CDR3 in DNA: TGTGCCAGTAGTAGTAACGGCAGGGGTTACGAGCAGTACTTC. The rearrangement joins TRBV19 to TRBJ2-7; D possibly corresponds to TRBD1 (6 bases). The CDR3 is 14 residues long. Germline CDR1 LNHDA, CDR2 SQIVND (reference sequence). Trimming removed 4 bases from V and 4 bases from J, with 14 bases in between.

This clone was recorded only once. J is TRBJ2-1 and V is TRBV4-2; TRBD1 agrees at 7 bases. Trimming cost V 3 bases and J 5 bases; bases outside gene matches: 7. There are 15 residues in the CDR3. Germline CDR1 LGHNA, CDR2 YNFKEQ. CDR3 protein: CASSHKTGVHNEQFF. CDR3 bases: TGTGCCAGCAGCCACAAAACAGGGGTGCACAATGAGCAGTTCTTC.

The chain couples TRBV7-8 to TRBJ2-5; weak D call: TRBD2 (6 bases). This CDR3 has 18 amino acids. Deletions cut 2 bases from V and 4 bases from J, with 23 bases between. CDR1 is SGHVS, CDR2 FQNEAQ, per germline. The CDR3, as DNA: TGTGCCAGCAGCTTATCACCTGGGGGGACTCCCTCGGGAGAGACCCAGTACTTC. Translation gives CASSLSPGGTPSGETQYF.

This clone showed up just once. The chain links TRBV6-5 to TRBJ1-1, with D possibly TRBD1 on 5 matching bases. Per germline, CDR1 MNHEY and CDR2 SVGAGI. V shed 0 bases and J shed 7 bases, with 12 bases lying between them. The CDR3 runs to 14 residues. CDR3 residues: CASSYSRTLVEAFF. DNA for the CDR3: TGTGCCAGCAGTTACTCGAGGACATTGGTTGAAGCTTTCTTT.

The CDR3 sequence is CASSSAGPGETQYF. CDR3 coding DNA: TGTGCCAGCAGCTCTGCTGGCCCCGGGGAGACCCAGTACTTC. This sequence joins TRBV7-2 and TRBJ2-5; D is ambiguous. Trimming removed 4 bases from V and 5 bases from J, with 14 bases in between. This CDR3 region has 14 residues. The germline V gene encodes CDR1 SGHTA and CDR2 FQGNSA.

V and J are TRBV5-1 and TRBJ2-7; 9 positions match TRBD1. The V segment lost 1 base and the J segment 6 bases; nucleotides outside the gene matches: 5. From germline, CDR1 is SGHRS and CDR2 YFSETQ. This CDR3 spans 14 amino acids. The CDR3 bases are TGCGCCAGCAGCTTGCGCGAGACAGGGGGCGAGCAGTACTTC. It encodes CASSLRETGGEQYF.

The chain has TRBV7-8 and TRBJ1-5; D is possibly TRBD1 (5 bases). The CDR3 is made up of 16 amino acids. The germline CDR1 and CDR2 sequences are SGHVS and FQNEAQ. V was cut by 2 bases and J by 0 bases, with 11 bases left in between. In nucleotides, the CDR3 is TGTGCCAGCAGCTTAACAGGACTTTATAGCAATCAGCCCCAGCATTTT. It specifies CASSLTGLYSNQPQHF.

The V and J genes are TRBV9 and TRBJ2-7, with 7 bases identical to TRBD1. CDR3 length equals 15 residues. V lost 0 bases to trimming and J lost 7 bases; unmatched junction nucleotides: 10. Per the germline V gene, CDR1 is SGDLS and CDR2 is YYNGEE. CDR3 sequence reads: CASSVEGQGVEEQYF. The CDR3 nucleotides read TGTGCCAGCAGCGTAGAGGGGCAGGGGGTTGAGGAGCAGTACTTC. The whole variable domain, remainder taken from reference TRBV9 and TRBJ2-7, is DSGVTQTPKHLITATGQRVTLRCSPRSGDLSVYWYQQSLDQGLQFLIQYYNGEERAKGNILERFSAQQFPDLHSELNLSSLELGDSALYFCASSVEGQGVEEQYFGPGTRLTVT.

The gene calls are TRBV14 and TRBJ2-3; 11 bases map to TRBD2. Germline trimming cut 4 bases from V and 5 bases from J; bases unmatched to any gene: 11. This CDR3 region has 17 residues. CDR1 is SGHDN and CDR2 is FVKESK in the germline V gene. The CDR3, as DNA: TGTGCCAGCAGCCGCCATCCCCTTACTAGCGGGGGAGATACGCAGTATTTT. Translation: CASSRHPLTSGGDTQYF.

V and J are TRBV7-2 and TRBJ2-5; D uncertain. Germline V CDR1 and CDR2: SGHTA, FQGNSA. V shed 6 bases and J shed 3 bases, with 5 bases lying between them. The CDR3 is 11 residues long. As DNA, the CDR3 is TGTGCCAGCAGGTACAAAGAGACCCAGTACTTC. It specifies CASRYKETQYF.

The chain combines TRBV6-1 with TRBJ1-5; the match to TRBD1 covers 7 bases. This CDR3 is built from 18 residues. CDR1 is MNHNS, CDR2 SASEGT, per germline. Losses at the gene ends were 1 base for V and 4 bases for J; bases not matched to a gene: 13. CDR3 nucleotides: TGTGCCAGCAGTGAAGGCGTAGGGGGCTTCCCCAGGAATCAGCCCCAGCATTTT. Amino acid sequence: CASSEGVGGFPRNQPQHF.

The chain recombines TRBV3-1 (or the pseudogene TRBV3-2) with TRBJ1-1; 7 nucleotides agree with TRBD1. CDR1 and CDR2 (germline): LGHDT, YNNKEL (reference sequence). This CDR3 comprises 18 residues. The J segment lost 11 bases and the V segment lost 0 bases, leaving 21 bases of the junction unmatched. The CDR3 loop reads CASSQDPGGAVLGVVAFF. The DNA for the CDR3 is TGTGCCAGCAGCCAAGATCCAGGGGGGGCCGTCCTAGGTGTTGTGGCTTTCTTT.

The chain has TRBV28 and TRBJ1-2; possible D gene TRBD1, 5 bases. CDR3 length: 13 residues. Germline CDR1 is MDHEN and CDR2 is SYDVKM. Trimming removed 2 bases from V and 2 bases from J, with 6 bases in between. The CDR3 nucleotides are TGTGCCAGCAGTTTACAGGGAAACTATGGCTACACCTTC. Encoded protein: CASSLQGNYGYTF.

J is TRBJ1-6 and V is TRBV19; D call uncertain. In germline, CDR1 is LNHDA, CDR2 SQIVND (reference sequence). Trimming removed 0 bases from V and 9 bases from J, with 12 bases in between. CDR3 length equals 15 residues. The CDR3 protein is CASSIDLGLGSPLHF. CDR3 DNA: TGTGCCAGTAGTATAGATCTCGGGCTTGGTTCACCCCTCCACTTT.

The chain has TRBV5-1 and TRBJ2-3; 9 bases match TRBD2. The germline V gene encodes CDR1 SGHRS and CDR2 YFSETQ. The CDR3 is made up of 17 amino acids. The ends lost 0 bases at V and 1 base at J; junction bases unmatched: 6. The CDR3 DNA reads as TGCGCCAGCAGCTTGGGAGCGGGGGGACGTGGCACAGATACGCAGTATTTT. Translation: CASSLGAGGRGTDTQYF.

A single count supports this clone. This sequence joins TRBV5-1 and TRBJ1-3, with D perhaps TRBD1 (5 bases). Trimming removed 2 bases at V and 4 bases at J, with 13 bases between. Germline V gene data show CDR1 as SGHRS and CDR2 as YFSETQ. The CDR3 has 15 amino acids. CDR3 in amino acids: CASSLGGAEGNTIYF. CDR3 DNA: TGCGCCAGCAGCTTAGGCGGGGCGGAAGGAAACACCATATATTTT. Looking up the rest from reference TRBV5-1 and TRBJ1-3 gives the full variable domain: KAGVTQTPRYLIKTRGQQVTLSCSPISGHRSVSWYQQTPGQGLQFLFEYFSETQRNKGNFPGRFSGRQFSNSRSEMNVSTLELGDSALYLCASSLGGAEGNTIYFGEGSWLTVV.